The 11 T cell receptor beta chains below all came from one sample that was sequenced in a study of T cell clonality in common variable immunodeficiency. Overall study findings and caveats: Fewer deletions and N-nucleotide insertions were reportedly seen in common variable immunodeficiency TCR beta sequences.

No cognate antigen is known for these TCRs. The assay was immunoSEQ multiplex PCR, and TCRdb's table has in-frame clones only and misses some. The repertoire shows roughly 40,000 clones, none seen only once; the top ten take roughly 5.5%. The sample was peripheral blood mononuclear cells. The receptors were gathered from a human donor with common variable immunodeficiency.

Many counts were recorded for this clone. The read terminates 3 residues before the CDR3 end, so the remaining end is supplied by the germline J gene. The chain links TRBV2 to TRBJ1-4; D is unclear. With 8 bases removed from V and 7 bases from J, the gap between germline ends came to 14 bases. CDR3 length: 13 amino acids. Germline loops: CDR1 SNHLY, CDR2 FYNNEI. CDR3 amino acids: CASGFPRVEKLFF. The DNA read from the CDR3 is TGTGCCAGCGGGTTTCCCCGGGTTGAAAAA.

In this sample, this clone turned up many times. The DNA ends 3 residues before the CDR3 does, and the rest of the CDR3 is filled in from the germline J gene. This rearrangement joins TRBV7-8 to TRBJ1-1, with D perhaps TRBD1 (5 bases). Germline CDR1 reads SGHVS; CDR2 reads FQNEAQ. The CDR3 has 11 amino acids. The chain's CDR3 is CASSMGLLAFF. The CDR3 bases that were read are TGTGCCAGCAGTATGGGACTTTTA. Full variable domain (rest looked up from reference TRBV7-8 and TRBJ1-1): GAGVSQSPRYKVAKRGQDVALRCDPISGHVSLFWYQQALGQGPEFLTYFQNEAQLDKSGLPSDRFFAERPEGSVSTLKIQRTQQEDSAVYLCASSMGLLAFFGQGTRLTVV.

This clone has a handful of counts. Read sequence stops 3 residues before the CDR3 end, and the germline J gene provides the missing end. This sequence joins TRBV19 and TRBJ1-6; no firm D call. Trimming took off 3 bases at V and 4 bases at J, with 7 bases between the two ends. Germline V CDR1 and CDR2: LNHDA, SQIVND (reference sequence). There are 14 residues in the CDR3. The CDR3 bases that were read are TGTGCCAGTAGTATTGAACGGTATAATTCACCC. Its translation is CASSIERYNSP. The whole CDR3 is CASSIERYNSPLHF.

This clone was detected a few times. The CDR3 end falls 3 residues outside the read, so it is completed with the germline J gene. J is TRBJ1-3 and V is TRBV7-6, with D perhaps TRBD1 (5 bases). CDR1 SGHVS and CDR2 FNYEAQ come from the germline V gene. Trimming removed 5 bases from V and 0 bases from J, with 14 bases in between. There are 16 residues in the CDR3. The DNA read from the CDR3 is TGTGCCAGCAGCCCCAAGCCGGGGGGCTCTGGAAACACC. It encodes CASSPKPGGSGNT. In full, the CDR3 is CASSPKPGGSGNTIYF.

This clone has ten or more counts. The CDR3 end lies 3 residues beyond the end of the read and is filled in from the germline J gene. The chain carries TRBV11-3 and TRBJ2-3; D gene ambiguous. The CDR3 runs 12 residues. Germline V gene lookup returns CDR1 SGHNT and CDR2 YENEEA. Trimming cost V 2 bases and J 4 bases, with 4 bases left between them. CDR3 amino acids: CASSLIADTQYF. CDR3 DNA (partial): TGTGCCAGCAGCTTAATCGCAGATACG.

This clone showed up many times. The read stops 3 residues short of the end of the CDR3; the missing end is completed from the germline J gene. This chain joins TRBV19 and TRBJ1-2; D might be TRBD1 (5 bases). CDR3 size: 15 residues. Germline lookup yields CDR1 LNHDA and CDR2 SQIVND (reference sequence). V shed 8 bases and J shed 0 bases, with 16 bases lying between them. CDR3 bases read: TGTGCCAGTGCGACCCGACAGAGCCCTAACTATGGC. It codes for CASATRQSPNYG. The entire CDR3 reads CASATRQSPNYGYTF.

Concerning this clone itself: The DNA ends 3 residues before the CDR3 does, and the rest of the CDR3 is filled in from the germline J gene. The rearrangement links TRBV19 to TRBJ2-2; no firm D call. Germline CDR1 LNHDA, CDR2 SQIVND (reference sequence). V shed 5 bases and J shed 7 bases, with 8 bases lying between them. CDR3 size: 12 residues. CDR3 DNA (partial): TGTGCCAGTAGTGGTAGATTCGGGGAG. Translation gives CASSGRFGE. The full CDR3 sequence reads CASSGRFGELFF.

There are a few counts of this clone. The read finishes 3 residues shy of the CDR3 end, and the germline J gene is used to complete it. Other DNA sequences within the sample encode an identical CDR3. The chain employs TRBV30 and TRBJ1-2; 7 bases are shared with TRBD1. The germline CDR1 and CDR2 sequences are GTSNPN and SVGIG (reference sequence). Unmatched junction bases numbered 5, after V lost 3 bases and J lost 4 bases. The CDR3 spans 13 residues. Incomplete CDR3 DNA: TGTGCCTGGAGCCCCGGACAGGCCTATGGC. It is translated as CAWSPGQAYG. Given in full, the CDR3 is CAWSPGQAYGYTF.

This clone was counted ten times or more. The CDR3 region is CASSPGGGETQYF. The CDR3 bases that were read are TGTGCCAGCTCACCCGGGGGGGGAGAGACC. The chain has TRBV18 and TRBJ2-5; 8 bases align to TRBD2. The read gets to within 3 residues of the CDR3 end, and the germline J gene fills in the rest. Germline V lookup: CDR1 KGHSH, CDR2 LQKENI. The CDR3 loop spans 13 amino acids. The V segment lost 3 bases and the J segment 4 bases; nucleotides outside the gene matches: 1.

This clone has at least ten counts. Read data end 3 residues before the CDR3 end; the end is taken from the germline J gene. The chain is built from TRBV29-1 and TRBJ1-1; D uncertain. The CDR3 consists of 10 residues. The germline CDR1 and CDR2 sequences are SQVTM and ANQGSEA. V gave up 5 bases and J gave up 3 bases, with 4 bases separating them. CDR3 DNA, as far as it was read: TGCAGCGTTCGTGACACTGAA. Residues: CSVRDTE. Given in full, the CDR3 is CSVRDTEAFF.

As regards this clone: Germline is not matched at one junction end, which may reflect a read error. Coverage ceases 3 residues before the CDR3 finishes, and the germline J gene fills in the end. The chain has TRBV20-1 and TRBJ2-7; 7 bases line up with TRBD2. The V gene's germline CDR1 is DFQATT and CDR2 SNEGSKA (reference sequence). CDR3 length equals 12 residues. The CDR3 loop reads CSARAAGVEQYF. The covered CDR3 bases are TGCAGTGCCAGAGCTGCGGGAGTCGAG.